This TCR beta chain was recorded in a study of T cell repertoires in cytomegalovirus infection. Overall study context: As its CMV epitopes, the study selected recently identified HLA-C-restricted and well-studied HLA-B-restricted targets. An indication of both CMV infection and matching HLA type came from public TCR beta signatures. Findings and limits, study-wide: HLA-C-restricted CMV-specific TCR beta clonotypes prevailed in the ex vivo response. Accumulated public TCR beta family frequency recognized individuals carrying CMV together with the relevant HLA.

TCRdb called the reads again in MiXCR, with one record for every CDR3 protein. The table includes around 310,000 distinct CDR3 sequences, almost 30% detected once. The length of the CDR3 is 15 residues. Trimming left V 4 bases short and J 2 bases short, with 15 bases between. CDR1 and CDR2 (germline): SGHRS, YFSETQ. Turning to this clonotype: Its antigen is still unknown.

Sequenced material: cultured PBMCs, taken from culture after CMV antigen stimulation. The chain recombines TRBV5-1 with TRBJ1-1; the D gene is possibly TRBD1 (6 bases). This sequence originates from a human donor in good health (CMV status not recorded). Some clones in this sample may be carry-over from other donors' samples. The CDR3 loop is CASSPGTSLNTEAFF. The CDR3 bases are TGCGCCAGCAGCCCCGGGACAAGCCTAAACACTGAAGCTTTCTTT. The full variable domain, rest sourced from reference TRBV5-1 and TRBJ1-1, is KAGVTQTPRYLIKTRGQQVTLSCSPISGHRSVSWYQQTPGQGLQFLFEYFSETQRNKGNFPGRFSGRQFSNSRSEMNVSTLELGDSALYLCASSPGTSLNTEAFFGQGTRLTVV.